The clone carrying this TCR delta chain is labeled as medium-sized (0.01 to 0.1%). Germline V CDR1 and CDR2: GEAIGNYY, EKD. CDR3 length: 15 residues. With 4 bases removed from V and 4 bases from J, the gap between germline ends came to 18 bases. These data belong to a study of gamma-delta T cells after stem cell transplantation. TCRdb redid the clone calls on the RT-PCR reads with CATT. Among over 2,500 delta-chain clones listed, roughly 3% were seen once. This chain links TRDV2 with TRDJ1; possible D gene TRDD3, 6 bases. Sequenced input: gamma-delta T cells. This TCR was recovered from a human donor. It is not recorded whose cells these are; they may come from a transplant donor. This CDR3 is CACDPLGGSVDKLIF. DNA for the CDR3: TGTGCCTGTGATCCACTTGGGGGGTCTGTCGATAAACTCATCTTT.